One and the same sample provided the 29 T cell receptor beta chains below, sequenced in a study of beta chain features in type 1 diabetes. Overall study results and limits: The study found moderately but significantly shorter TCRB CDR3s in all four CD4+ subsets of Type 1 diabetes patients.

For these receptors, no antigen is known. What was sequenced were expressed TCRB transcripts, since all of the isolated RNA had been reverse transcribed. Measured with immunoSEQ multiplex PCR; TCRdb has only the in-frame clones, and not every one. The sample yields roughly 400,000 clones, 8.5% to 10% seen once. Sequencing was performed on central memory CD4+ T cells from blood. The source is a man under 40 with type 1 diabetes.

This clone appeared a few times. The chain employs TRBV18 and TRBJ1-2; 7 bases align to TRBD1. The length of the CDR3 is 13 residues. J lost 6 bases, V lost 4 bases, and 5 bases had no gene match. CDR1 and CDR2 from the germline V gene are KGHSH and LQKENI. CDR3 amino acids: CASSRTGDDGYTF. The CDR3 DNA reads TGTGCCAGCTCACGGACAGGAGACGATGGCTACACCTTC.

J is TRBJ2-1 and V is TRBV5-4; TRBD2 matches 10 bases. The germline V gene encodes CDR1 SGHNT and CDR2 YYREEE (reference sequence). The V segment lost 1 base and the J segment 2 bases; nucleotides outside the gene matches: 9. The CDR3 covers 18 residues. This CDR3 reads CASSLLIRSGRTYNEQFF. The CDR3 DNA reads as TGTGCCAGCAGCTTGCTTATACGTAGCGGGAGGACCTACAATGAGCAGTTCTTC.

This clone was seen only a few times. This chain links TRBV5-5 with TRBJ2-3; D is uncertain. Deletions cut 4 bases from V and 3 bases from J, with 9 bases between. CDR1 is SGHKS and CDR2 is YYEKEE in the germline V gene (reference sequence). The CDR3 is made up of 13 amino acids. The DNA for the CDR3 is TGTGCCAGCAGCCCCCTCCGGACAGATACGCAGTATTTT. Translated: CASSPLRTDTQYF.

This clone was detected only a few times. The chain carries TRBV5-6 and TRBJ2-7; 10 nucleotides agree with TRBD1. Losses at the gene ends were 1 base for V and 4 bases for J; bases not matched to a gene: 8. This CDR3 has 16 amino acids. Germline loops: CDR1 SGHDT, CDR2 YYEEEE. This CDR3 reads CASSLTVGQGRYEQYF. The CDR3 coding sequence is TGTGCCAGCAGCTTGACCGTGGGACAGGGGAGATACGAGCAGTACTTC. The whole variable domain, filled in from reference TRBV5-6 and TRBJ2-7, reads DAGVTQSPTHLIKTRGQQVTLRCSPKSGHDTVSWYQQALGQGPQFIFQYYEEEERQRGNFPDRFSGHQFPNYSSELNVNALLLGDSALYLCASSLTVGQGRYEQYFGPGTRLTVT.

The CDR3: CASSITGVSYGYTF. The DNA for the CDR3 is TGTGCCAGCAGCATTACAGGGGTTTCCTATGGCTACACCTTC. The chain couples TRBV7-9 to TRBJ1-2; TRBD1 agrees at 7 bases. Per the germline V gene, CDR1 is SEHNR and CDR2 is FQNEAQ (reference sequence). The CDR3 loop spans 14 amino acids. The junction had 7 bases not matched to a gene; V was cut back by 5 bases and J by 4 bases.

In its sample, this clone was seen a few times. The chain carries TRBV7-6 and TRBJ2-7; D gene unclear. Germline-derived CDR1 and CDR2 are SGHVS and FNYEAQ. The ends were cut back, 5 bases at V and 3 bases at J, with 2 bases in the middle. The CDR3 runs to 10 residues. CDR3 residues: CASSIYEQYF. The CDR3 coding sequence is TGTGCCAGCAGCATCTACGAGCAGTACTTC.

This chain uses TRBV2 with TRBJ2-5; D unclear. Trimming pared 3 bases from V and 3 bases from J, leaving 14 bases between. Germline lookup yields CDR1 SNHLY and CDR2 FYNNEI. This CDR3 spans 15 amino acids. CDR3 sequence reads: CASSDRLGQEETQYF. The CDR3 nucleotides are TGTGCCAGCAGTGACCGTTTGGGCCAGGAAGAGACCCAGTACTTC.

In its sample, this clone was seen a few times. The V and J genes are TRBV28 and TRBJ1-5; 12 bases map to TRBD1. The trim removed 5 bases at V and 7 bases at J, leaving 9 bases unmatched. The CDR3 is made up of 16 amino acids. Germline loops: CDR1 MDHEN, CDR2 SYDVKM. CDR3 nucleotides: TGTGCCAGCAGTAAATCCGGGACAGGGGGCGACCAGCCCCAGCATTTT. This codes for CASSKSGTGGDQPQHF.

This chain uses TRBV5-4 with TRBJ2-1; D call uncertain. The CDR3 length is 14 residues. The V end was cut by 4 bases, the J end by 7 bases, with 15 bases between. Germline V gene lookup returns CDR1 SGHNT and CDR2 YYREEE (reference sequence). The DNA of the CDR3 is TGTGCCAGCAGCCACCCGGCCGTTTGGAATGAGCAGTTCTTC. Its protein product is CASSHPAVWNEQFF.

The sample holds a few counts of this clone. Germline is not matched at one junction end, which may reflect a read error. The V gene is TRBV6-5, the J gene TRBJ1-4, with D possibly being TRBD1 (5 bases). Germline assignment: CDR1 MNHEY and CDR2 SVGAGI. The CDR3 totals 15 residues. CDR3 sequence reads: CASSYSVQGKEKLLF. The CDR3 DNA reads as TGTGCCAGCAGTTACTCGGTCCAGGGCAAGGAAAAACTGCTTTTT.

The V call is TRBV6-6, the J call TRBJ2-3; D remains ambiguous. Trimming removed 6 bases at V and 6 bases at J, with 7 bases between. Germline V gives CDR1 MNHNY, CDR2 SVGAGI (reference sequence). CDR3 length: 11 amino acids. The CDR3 nucleotides are TGTGCCAGCAGCCCCTCTGATACGCAGTATTTT. Translation gives CASSPSDTQYF.

This clone was seen a handful of times. The V call is TRBV5-1, the J call TRBJ2-7, with a possible D match to TRBD2 (6 bases). Germline lookup yields CDR1 SGHRS and CDR2 YFSETQ. This CDR3 is built from 15 residues. V was shortened by 0 bases and J by 0 bases, with 10 bases between the two germline ends. The CDR3 here is CASSLGTGSSYEQYF. The CDR3 DNA sequence: TGCGCCAGCAGCTTGGGGACCGGGAGCTCCTACGAGCAGTACTTC.

This clone occurred a few times. CDR3 sequence (DNA): TGCGCCAGCAGCCAAGCCGTTGAGGGTACGCAGTATTTT. Residues: CASSQAVEGTQYF. The chain couples TRBV4-1 to TRBJ2-3, with TRBD2 as a possible D gene (5 bases). The CDR3 is made up of 13 amino acids. V was shortened by 1 base and J by 8 bases, with 10 bases between the two germline ends. CDR1 and CDR2 from the germline V gene are MGHRA and YSYEKL.

The chain employs TRBV19 and TRBJ1-1; TRBD1 might be the D (5 bases). Germline V gives CDR1 LNHDA, CDR2 SQIVND (reference sequence). CDR3 length: 15 amino acids. The ends were cut back, 7 bases at V and 11 bases at J, with 26 bases in the middle. The DNA of the CDR3 is TGTGCCAGTACCACGACTATCGGGACCTCAAGTAGGGCTTTCTTT. Translation: CASTTTIGTSSRAFF.

This clone was found a few times. V gene TRBV28 combines with J gene TRBJ2-7; 8 bases map to TRBD2. The germline gives CDR1 MDHEN, CDR2 SYDVKM. The CDR3 contains 15 residues. The ends lost 2 bases at V and 6 bases at J; junction bases unmatched: 9. The CDR3 reads CASSLGRAGAREQYF. CDR3 bases: TGTGCCAGCAGTTTAGGTAGAGCGGGAGCTCGCGAGCAGTACTTC.

This clone was detected a few times. The chain joins TRBV5-1 to TRBJ1-2; D not resolved. Trimming took off 2 bases at V and 4 bases at J, with 15 bases between the two ends. Germline-derived CDR1 and CDR2 are SGHRS and YFSETQ. This CDR3 spans 15 amino acids. The CDR3 DNA is TGCGCCAGCAGCTTCGGGGTCGGGGTGGGCTATGGCTACACCTTC. Its translation: CASSFGVGVGYGYTF.

The CDR3 DNA reads as TGTGCCAGTCACTATCAGGGACAGTCGAATCAGCCCCAGCATTTT. Protein product: CASHYQGQSNQPQHF. This chain connects TRBV19 to TRBJ1-5, with 7 bases that match TRBD1. CDR3 length: 15 amino acids. In germline, CDR1 is LNHDA, CDR2 SQIVND (reference sequence). V gave up 8 bases and J gave up 4 bases; unmatched junction bases: 11.

The chain uses TRBV6-5 and TRBJ2-7; D is unresolved. The germline V and J ends were trimmed by 0 bases and 2 bases, with 8 bases remaining between them. CDR3 length: 14 amino acids. Germline V gives CDR1 MNHEY, CDR2 SVGAGI. This CDR3 reads CASSYSPETYEQYF. As DNA, the CDR3 is TGTGCCAGCAGTTACTCCCCGGAGACCTACGAGCAGTACTTC.

J is TRBJ2-7 and V is TRBV5-8, with D perhaps TRBD1 (6 bases). Germline-derived CDR1 and CDR2 are SGHTS and YDEGEE. The CDR3 covers 14 residues. V was clipped by 1 base and J by 7 bases, with 15 bases between them. In DNA, the CDR3 is TGTGCCAGCAGCTTGTTCGTACAGGGAAGTGAGCAGTACTTC. Its protein is CASSLFVQGSEQYF.

This chain uses TRBV7-9 with TRBJ2-3; D assignment may be TRBD1 or TRBD2 (5 bases each). V was cut by 3 bases and J by 5 bases, with 12 bases left in between. In germline, CDR1 is SEHNR, CDR2 FQNEAQ (reference sequence). There are 14 residues in the CDR3. DNA for the CDR3: TGTGCCAGCAGCTTGGGGGTCGCCCAAGATACGCAGTATTTT. Protein: CASSLGVAQDTQYF.

The chain links TRBV6-1 to TRBJ1-3; no clear D gene. Per germline, CDR1 MNHNS and CDR2 SASEGT. The ends were cut back, 6 bases at V and 3 bases at J, with 15 bases in the middle. This CDR3 contains 15 residues. The CDR3 DNA reads TGTGCCAGCAGCGCCTCCCAAGGTTATGGAAACACCATATATTTT. This sequence encodes CASSASQGYGNTIYF.

The CDR3 loop reads CASQGGQGAYGYTF. The CDR3 DNA reads TGTGCCAGTCAGGGCGGACAGGGGGCCTATGGCTACACCTTC. This chain links TRBV28 with TRBJ1-2; TRBD1 matches 11 bases. From germline, CDR1 is MDHEN and CDR2 SYDVKM. The length of the CDR3 is 14 residues. Trimming cost V 9 bases and J 4 bases; bases outside gene matches: 7.

The genes are TRBV7-9 and TRBJ1-5; TRBD1 aligns across 7 bases. V shed 2 bases, J shed 7 bases, and the junction held 5 bases outside the gene matches. The germline CDR1 and CDR2 sequences are SEHNR and FQNEAQ (reference sequence). The CDR3 has 14 residues. In DNA form, the CDR3 reads TGTGCCAGCAGCTTATTTGCAGGGGGGCAGCCCCAGCATTTT. This sequence encodes CASSLFAGGQPQHF.

This chain connects TRBV28 to TRBJ1-1, with TRBD1 as a possible D gene (5 bases). Trimming removed 6 bases at V and 1 base at J, with 18 bases between. The CDR3 spans 16 residues. The germline gives CDR1 MDHEN, CDR2 SYDVKM. The CDR3 DNA reads TGTGCCAGCAGCCGACCCGAATCGACAGCGAACACTGAAGCTTTCTTT. It is translated as CASSRPESTANTEAFF.

This clone was observed a few times. The chain joins TRBV10-3 to TRBJ2-3, with D maybe TRBD2 (5 bases). This CDR3 contains 13 residues. Germline V gene lookup returns CDR1 ENHRY and CDR2 SYGVKD. Trimming left V 10 bases short and J 4 bases short, with 15 bases between. The CDR3 DNA sequence: TGTGCCACCGGGTCGGCCGGGGCAGATACGCAGTATTTT. It specifies CATGSAGADTQYF.

The rearrangement links TRBV27 to TRBJ1-2; TRBD1 aligns across 7 bases. The CDR3 consists of 15 residues. Germline assignment: CDR1 MNHEY and CDR2 SMNVEV (reference sequence). The CDR3 spells CITRALTGANYGYTF. The CDR3 nucleotides read TGTATAACCCGAGCCCTAACAGGGGCTAACTATGGCTACACCTTC.

The chain recombines TRBV18 with TRBJ2-1, with D unclear. This CDR3 comprises 12 residues. Germline lookup yields CDR1 KGHSH and CDR2 LQKENI. V was trimmed by 6 bases and J by 8 bases, leaving 11 bases between them. The DNA for the CDR3 is TGTGCCAGCTCCCCCGTCATGGATGAGCAGTTCTTC. Translating it yields CASSPVMDEQFF.

This clone was seen a handful of times. The chain employs TRBV29-1 and TRBJ2-7; 9 nucleotides match TRBD2. The ends lost 7 bases at V and 4 bases at J; junction bases unmatched: 17. The CDR3 has 16 amino acids. The V gene's germline CDR1 is SQVTM and CDR2 ANQGSEA. This CDR3 reads CSARAISAGGRYEQYF. Written as DNA, the CDR3 is TGCAGCGCCAGAGCGATTAGCGCGGGAGGGCGATACGAGCAGTACTTC.

The chain uses TRBV5-1 and TRBJ2-1, with 11 bases aligning to TRBD1. There are 15 residues in the CDR3. Germline V gives CDR1 SGHRS, CDR2 YFSETQ. With 4 bases clipped from V and 6 bases from J, the junction kept 6 bases outside the gene matches. CDR3 amino acids: CASSVGQGDFNEQFF. For the CDR3, the DNA is TGCGCCAGCAGCGTGGGACAGGGGGACTTCAATGAGCAGTTCTTC. The full variable domain, its missing parts supplied by reference TRBV5-1 and TRBJ2-1, is KAGVTQTPRYLIKTRGQQVTLSCSPISGHRSVSWYQQTPGQGLQFLFEYFSETQRNKGNFPGRFSGRQFSNSRSEMNVSTLELGDSALYLCASSVGQGDFNEQFFGPGTRLTVL.